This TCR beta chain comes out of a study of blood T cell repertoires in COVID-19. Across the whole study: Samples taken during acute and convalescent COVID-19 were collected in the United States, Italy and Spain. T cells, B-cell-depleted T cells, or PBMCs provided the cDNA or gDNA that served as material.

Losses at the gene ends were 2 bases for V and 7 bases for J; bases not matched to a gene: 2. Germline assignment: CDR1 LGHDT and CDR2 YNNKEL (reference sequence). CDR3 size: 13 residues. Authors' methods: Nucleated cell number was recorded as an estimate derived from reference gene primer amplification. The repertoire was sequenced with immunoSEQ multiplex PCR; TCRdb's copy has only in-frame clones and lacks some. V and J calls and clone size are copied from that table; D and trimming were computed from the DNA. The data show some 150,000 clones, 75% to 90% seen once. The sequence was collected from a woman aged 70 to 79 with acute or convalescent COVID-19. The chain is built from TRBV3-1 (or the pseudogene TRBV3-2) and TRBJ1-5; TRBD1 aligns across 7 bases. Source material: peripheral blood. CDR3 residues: CASSQTGEQPQHF. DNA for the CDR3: TGTGCCAGCAGCCAAACAGGGGAGCAGCCCCAGCATTTT.